This T cell receptor (beta chain) is from a study of human T cells and chemical hapten exposure. Stated time point: healthy volunteer bleed at 6 weeks. Before extraction, the whole blood was not fractionated, and total RNA was taken from it. TCRdb fed the RACE reads into MiXCR, producing one record per CDR3 protein. This table has about 34,000 distinct CDR3 sequences, about 5.5% appearing once. This CDR3 has 18 residues. With 1 base removed from V and 2 bases from J, the gap between germline ends came to 20 bases. Germline lookup yields CDR1 LGHNT and CDR2 FRNRAP. V gene TRBV12-5 combines with J gene TRBJ1-1; a weak D match, TRBD1 (5 bases). The receptor was isolated from a human donor in good health. Some clones in this sample may be carry-over from other donors' samples. Sequences were obtained from whole blood. CDR3 sequence: CASGLALKEDGGNTEAFF. As DNA, the CDR3 is TGTGCTAGTGGTTTGGCCCTGAAGGAGGATGGGGGAAACACTGAAGCTTTCTTT.